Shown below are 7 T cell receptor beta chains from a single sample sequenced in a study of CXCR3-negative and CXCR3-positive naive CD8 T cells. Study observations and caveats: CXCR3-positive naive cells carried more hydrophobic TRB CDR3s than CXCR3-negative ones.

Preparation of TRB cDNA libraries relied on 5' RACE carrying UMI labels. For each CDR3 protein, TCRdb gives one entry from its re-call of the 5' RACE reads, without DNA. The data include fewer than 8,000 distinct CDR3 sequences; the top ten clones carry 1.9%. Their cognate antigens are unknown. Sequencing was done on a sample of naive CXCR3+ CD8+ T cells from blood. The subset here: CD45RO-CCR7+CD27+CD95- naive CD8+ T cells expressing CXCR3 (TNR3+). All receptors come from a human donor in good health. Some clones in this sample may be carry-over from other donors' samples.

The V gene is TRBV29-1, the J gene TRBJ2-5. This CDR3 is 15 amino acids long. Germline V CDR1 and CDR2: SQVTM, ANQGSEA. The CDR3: CSVEDHGTGSETQYF.

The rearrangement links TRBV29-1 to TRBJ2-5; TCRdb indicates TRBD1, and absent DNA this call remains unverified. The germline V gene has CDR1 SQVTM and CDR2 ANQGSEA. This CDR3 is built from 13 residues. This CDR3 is CSAAPGIGETQYF.

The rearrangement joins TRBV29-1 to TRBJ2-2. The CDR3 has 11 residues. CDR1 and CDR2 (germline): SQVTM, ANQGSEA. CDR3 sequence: CSVDAHGELFF.

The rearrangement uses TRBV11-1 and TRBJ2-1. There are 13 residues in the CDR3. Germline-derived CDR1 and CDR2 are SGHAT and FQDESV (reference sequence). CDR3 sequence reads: CASSPEWGNEQFF.

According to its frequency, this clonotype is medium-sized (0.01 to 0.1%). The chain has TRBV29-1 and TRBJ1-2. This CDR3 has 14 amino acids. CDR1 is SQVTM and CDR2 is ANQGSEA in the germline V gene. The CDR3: CSVEGQYTNYGYTF.

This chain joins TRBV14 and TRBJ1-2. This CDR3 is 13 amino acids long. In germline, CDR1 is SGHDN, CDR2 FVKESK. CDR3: CASSPSWGNGYTF.

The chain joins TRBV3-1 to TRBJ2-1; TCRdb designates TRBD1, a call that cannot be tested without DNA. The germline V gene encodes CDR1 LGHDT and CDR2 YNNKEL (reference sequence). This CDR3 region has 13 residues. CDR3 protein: CASSLDRGNEQFF.